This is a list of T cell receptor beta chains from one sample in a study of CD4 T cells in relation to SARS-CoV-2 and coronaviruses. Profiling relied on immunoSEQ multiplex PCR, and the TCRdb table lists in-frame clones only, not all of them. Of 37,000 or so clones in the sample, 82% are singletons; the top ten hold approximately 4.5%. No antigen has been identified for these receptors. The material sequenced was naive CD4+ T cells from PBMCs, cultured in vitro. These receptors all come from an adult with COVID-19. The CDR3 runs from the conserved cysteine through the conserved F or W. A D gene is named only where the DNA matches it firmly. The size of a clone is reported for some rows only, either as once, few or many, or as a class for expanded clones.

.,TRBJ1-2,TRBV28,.,TGTGCCAGCAGTTTTATCTCCTCCCGAGCCTATGGCTACACCTTC,CASSFISSRAYGYTF
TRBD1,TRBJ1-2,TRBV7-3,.,TGTGCCAGCAGCTTATCAGGGGGCGACTATGGCTACACCTTC,CASSLSGGDYGYTF
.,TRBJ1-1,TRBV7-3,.,TGTGCCAGCAGCCAAAGACAGGCCACTGAAGCTTTCTTT,CASSQRQATEAFF
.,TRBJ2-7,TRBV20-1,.,TGCAGTGCTAGTTCCGGTTTCGAGCAGTACTTC,CSASSGFEQYF
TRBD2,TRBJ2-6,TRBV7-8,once,TGTGCCAGCAGCTTCACTAGCGTCTCTGGGGCCAACGTCCTGACTTTC,CASSFTSVSGANVLTF
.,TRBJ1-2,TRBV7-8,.,TGTGCCAGCAGCTGGACTCTAGGGGACTATGGCTACACCTTC,CASSWTLGDYGYTF
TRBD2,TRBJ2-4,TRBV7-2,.,TGTGCCAGCAGCTTAGGTAGGGAGGGGAACATTCAGTACTTC,CASSLGREGNIQYF
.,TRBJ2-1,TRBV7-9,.,TGTGCCAGCAGCTTACTAGGGGAGCAGTTCTTC,CASSLLGEQFF
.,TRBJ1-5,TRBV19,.,TGTGCCAGTAGTTTTGTCGGGCGTAGTCAGCCCCAGCATTTT,CASSFVGRSQPQHF
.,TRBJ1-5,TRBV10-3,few,TGTGCCACCTCGGACATTAGCAATCAGCCCCAGCATTTT,CATSDISNQPQHF
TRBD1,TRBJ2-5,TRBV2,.,TGTGCCAGCAGGACAGGGGGTGAGACCCAGTACTTC,CASRTGGETQYF
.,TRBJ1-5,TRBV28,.,TGTGCCAGCAGTTTTGGGGACCGGCGAAATCAGCCCCAGCATTTT,CASSFGDRRNQPQHF
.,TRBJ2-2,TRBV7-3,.,TGTGCCAGCAGCTTAGATAACGCGAACACCGGGGAGCTGTTTTTT,CASSLDNANTGELFF
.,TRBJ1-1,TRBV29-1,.,TGCAGCGTAGAGAACAGGAAGAACACTGAAGCTTTCTTT,CSVENRKNTEAFF
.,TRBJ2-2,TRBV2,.,TGTGCCAGTGGCGGACAGCCGAACACCGGGGAGCTGTTTTTT,CASGGQPNTGELFF
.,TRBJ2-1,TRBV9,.,TGTGCCAGCAGCGTAGTTGGGACGGCGATGGGTGAGCAGTTCTTC,CASSVVGTAMGEQFF
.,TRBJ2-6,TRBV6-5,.,TGTGCCAGCAGTTACGGCTCTGGGGCCAACGTCCTGACTTTC,CASSYGSGANVLTF
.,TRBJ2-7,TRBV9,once,TGTGCCAGCAGCGTAGCCTCGGGCTCCTACGAGCAGTACTTC,CASSVASGSYEQYF
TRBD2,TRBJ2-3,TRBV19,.,TGTGCCAGTAGTCCGGGACTAGCGGGAGACACAGATACGCAGTATTTT,CASSPGLAGDTDTQYF
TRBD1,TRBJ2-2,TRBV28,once,TGTGCCAGCAGTTTATTTCGACAGGGGGCTACCGGGGAGCTGTTTTTT,CASSLFRQGATGELFF
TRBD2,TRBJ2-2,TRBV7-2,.,TGTGCCAGCAGTCCCCCCGGGGGGGCGAACACCGGGGAGCTGTTTTTT,CASSPPGGANTGELFF
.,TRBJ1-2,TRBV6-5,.,TGTGCCACCCTGAGGGGATCGGGGGCGCTTGGCTACACCTTC,CATLRGSGALGYTF
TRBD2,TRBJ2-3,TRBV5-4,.,TGTGCCAGCAGCTTGGTAGCGGGAGCACAAGATACGCAGTATTTT,CASSLVAGAQDTQYF
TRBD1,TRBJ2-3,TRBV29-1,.,TGCAGCGTTGAACGAGGACAGGGGACAAATACGCAGTATTTT,CSVERGQGTNTQYF
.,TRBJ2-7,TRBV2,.,TGTGCCAGCAGTGAAGCAGGGGCGGGGTCCTACGAGCAGTACTTC,CASSEAGAGSYEQYF
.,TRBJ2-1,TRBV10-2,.,TGCGCCAGCAGTGAGTCCTTGAGGGTGCCACCCTACAATGAGCAGTTCTTC,CASSESLRVPPYNEQFF
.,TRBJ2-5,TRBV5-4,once,TGTGCCAGCAGCTTGGTCGCAGGAGAGACCCAGTACTTC,CASSLVAGETQYF
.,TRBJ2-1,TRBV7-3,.,TGTGCCAGCAGCATGACAGGGAGGGTCGATGAGCAGTTCTTC,CASSMTGRVDEQFF
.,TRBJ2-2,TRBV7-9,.,TGTGCCAGCAGCTTAGTGGCTCCCACCGGGGAGCTGTTTTTT,CASSLVAPTGELFF
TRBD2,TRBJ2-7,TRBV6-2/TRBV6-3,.,TGTGCCAGCAGTTACATCCTAGCGGCCTTCCGGGACGAGCAGTACTTC,CASSYILAAFRDEQYF
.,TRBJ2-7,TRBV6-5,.,TGTGCCAGCAGTTCGGGACTCACCTACGAGCAGTACTTC,CASSSGLTYEQYF
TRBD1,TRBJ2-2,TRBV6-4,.,TGTGCCAGCAGTGACAGGGGGCACACCGGGGAGCTGTTTTTT,CASSDRGHTGELFF
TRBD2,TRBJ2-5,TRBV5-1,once,TGCGCCAGCAGCTTATATGAAGCGGGGCGAGAGACCCAGTACTTC,CASSLYEAGRETQYF
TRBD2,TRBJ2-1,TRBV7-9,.,TGTGCCAGCAGCGCGCCCGGCCTAGCGGGAGTTTGGTATGAGCAGTTCTTC,CASSAPGLAGVWYEQFF
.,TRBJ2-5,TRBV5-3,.,TGTGCCAGAAGCATCCGACCAACCCCCTCGGGCAATGAGACCCAGTACTTC,CARSIRPTPSGNETQYF
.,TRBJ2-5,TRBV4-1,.,TGCGCCAGCAGCCAAGGATCCGAAACGGCGGGAGAGACCCAGTACTTC,CASSQGSETAGETQYF
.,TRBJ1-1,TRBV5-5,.,TGTGCCAGCAGCTTTCACCCAGGGAACACTGAAGCTTTCTTT,CASSFHPGNTEAFF
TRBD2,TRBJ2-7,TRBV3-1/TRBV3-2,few,TGTGCCAGCAGCCAAGAGGACGGGAGGGACTACGAGCAGTACTTC,CASSQEDGRDYEQYF
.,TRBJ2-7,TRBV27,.,TGTGCCAGCAGTTTATCACGCGGATCCTACGAGCAGTACTTC,CASSLSRGSYEQYF
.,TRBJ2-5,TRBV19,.,TGTGCCAGTAACAGTGGTAATCAAGAGACCCAGTACTTC,CASNSGNQETQYF
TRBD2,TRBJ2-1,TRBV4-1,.,TGCGCCAGCAGCCGCCAGGGACTAGCGGGAGGAGGTAATGAGCAGTTCTTC,CASSRQGLAGGGNEQFF
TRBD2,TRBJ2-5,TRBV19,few,TGTGCCAGCAGTAGCGGGAGGGCCGGGGAGACCCAGTACTTC,CASSSGRAGETQYF
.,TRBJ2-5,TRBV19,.,TGTGCCAGTAGTATGCCAGCCAGGGGAACCGACCAAGAGACCCAGTACTTC,CASSMPARGTDQETQYF
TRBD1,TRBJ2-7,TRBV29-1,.,TGCAGCGTTGGGGGCAGGGGGAACTACGAGCAGTACTTC,CSVGGRGNYEQYF
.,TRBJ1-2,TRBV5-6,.,TGTGCCAGCAGCCGGTGGAGGGGCCATGGCTACACCTTC,CASSRWRGHGYTF
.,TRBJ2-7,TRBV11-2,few,TGTGCCAGCAGCATACAGGGCCCACGGGGCTCCTACGAGCAGTACTTC,CASSIQGPRGSYEQYF
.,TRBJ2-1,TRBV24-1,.,TGTGCCACCAGTGATCCGGATGGAAGCTCCTACAATGAGCAGTTCTTC,CATSDPDGSSYNEQFF
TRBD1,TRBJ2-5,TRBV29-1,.,TGCAGCGTCGTCAGGACAGGCTCCCAAGAGACCCAGTACTTC,CSVVRTGSQETQYF
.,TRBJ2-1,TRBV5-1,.,TGCGCCAGCAGCTTGGCCTTGGACTACCGCAATGAGCAGTTCTTC,CASSLALDYRNEQFF